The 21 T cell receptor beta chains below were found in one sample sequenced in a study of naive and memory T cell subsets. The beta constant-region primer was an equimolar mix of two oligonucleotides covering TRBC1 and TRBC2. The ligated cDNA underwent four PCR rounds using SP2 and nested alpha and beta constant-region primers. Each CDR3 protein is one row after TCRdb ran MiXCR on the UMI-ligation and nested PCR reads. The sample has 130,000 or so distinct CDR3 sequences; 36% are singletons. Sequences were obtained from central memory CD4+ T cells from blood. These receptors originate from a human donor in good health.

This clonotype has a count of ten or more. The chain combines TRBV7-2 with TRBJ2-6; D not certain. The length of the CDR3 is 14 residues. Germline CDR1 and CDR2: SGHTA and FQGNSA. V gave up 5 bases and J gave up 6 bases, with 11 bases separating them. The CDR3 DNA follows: TGTGCCAGCAGCCTAGGAACGAAGGCCAACGTCCTGACTTTC. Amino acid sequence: CASSLGTKANVLTF.

As DNA, the CDR3 is TGTGCCAGCACCACCTACTCCTACGAGCAGTACTTC. Protein: CASTTYSYEQYF. This sequence joins TRBV28 and TRBJ2-7, with D uncertain. The germline V gene has CDR1 MDHEN and CDR2 SYDVKM. V was pared by 7 bases and J by 0 bases, with 7 bases between. This CDR3 is 12 amino acids long.

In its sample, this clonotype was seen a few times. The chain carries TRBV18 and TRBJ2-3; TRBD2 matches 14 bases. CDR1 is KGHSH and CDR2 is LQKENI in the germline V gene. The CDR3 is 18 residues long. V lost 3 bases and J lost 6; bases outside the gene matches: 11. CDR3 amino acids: CASSPEYGTSGRPDTQYF. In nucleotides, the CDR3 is TGTGCCAGCTCACCGGAATACGGGACTAGCGGGAGACCGGATACGCAGTATTTT.

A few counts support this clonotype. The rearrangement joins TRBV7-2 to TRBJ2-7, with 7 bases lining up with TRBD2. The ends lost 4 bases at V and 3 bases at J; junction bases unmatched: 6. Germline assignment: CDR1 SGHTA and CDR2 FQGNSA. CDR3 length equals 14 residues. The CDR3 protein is CASSSSGSRYEQYF. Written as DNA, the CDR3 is TGTGCCAGCAGCTCTAGCGGATCTCGCTACGAGCAGTACTTC.

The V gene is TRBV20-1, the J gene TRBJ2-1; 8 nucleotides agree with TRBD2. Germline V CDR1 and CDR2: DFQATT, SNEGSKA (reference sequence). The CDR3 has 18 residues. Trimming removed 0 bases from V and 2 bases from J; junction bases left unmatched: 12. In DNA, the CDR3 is TGCAGTGCTAGAGATTCCCGACGGACGGGAGGGCCCTACAATGAGCAGTTCTTC. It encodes CSARDSRRTGGPYNEQFF.

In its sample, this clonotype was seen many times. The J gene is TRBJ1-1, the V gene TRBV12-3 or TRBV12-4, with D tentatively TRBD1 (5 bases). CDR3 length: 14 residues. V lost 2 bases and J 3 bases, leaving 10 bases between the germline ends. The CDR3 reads CASSLQGPHTEAFF. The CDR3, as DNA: TGTGCCAGCAGTTTACAGGGCCCTCACACTGAAGCTTTCTTT.

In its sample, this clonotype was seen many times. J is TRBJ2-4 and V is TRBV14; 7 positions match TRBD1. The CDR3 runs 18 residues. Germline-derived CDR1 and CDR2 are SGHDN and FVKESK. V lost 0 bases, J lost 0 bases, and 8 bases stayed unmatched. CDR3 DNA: TGTGCCAGCAGCCAAGATTCACGGGACAGCCAAGCCAAAAACATTCAGTACTTC. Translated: CASSQDSRDSQAKNIQYF.

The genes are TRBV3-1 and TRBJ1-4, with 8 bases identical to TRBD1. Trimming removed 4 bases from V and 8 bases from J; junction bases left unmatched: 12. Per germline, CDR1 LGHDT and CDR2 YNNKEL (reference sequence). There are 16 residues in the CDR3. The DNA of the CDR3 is TGTGCCAGCAGCCCATTCAGGGGGCTAGGCGGAGAAAAACTGTTTTTT. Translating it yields CASSPFRGLGGEKLFF. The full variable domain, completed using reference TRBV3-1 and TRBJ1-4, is DTAVSQTPKYLVTQMGNDKSIKCEQNLGHDTMYWYKQDSKKFLKIMFSYNNKELIINETVPNRFSPKSPDKAHLNLHINSLELGDSAVYFCASSPFRGLGGEKLFFGSGTQLSVL.

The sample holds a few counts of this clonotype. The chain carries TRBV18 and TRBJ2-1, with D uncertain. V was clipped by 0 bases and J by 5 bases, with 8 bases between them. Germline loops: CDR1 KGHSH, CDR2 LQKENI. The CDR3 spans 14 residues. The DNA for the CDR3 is TGTGCCAGCTCACCACCCCACGGAAACAATGAGCAGTTCTTC. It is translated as CASSPPHGNNEQFF.

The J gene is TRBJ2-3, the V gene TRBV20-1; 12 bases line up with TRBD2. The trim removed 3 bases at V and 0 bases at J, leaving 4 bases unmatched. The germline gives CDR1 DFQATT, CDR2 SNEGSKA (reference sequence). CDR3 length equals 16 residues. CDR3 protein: CSASAGLAGSTDTQYF. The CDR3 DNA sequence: TGCAGTGCTAGCGCAGGACTAGCGGGAAGCACAGATACGCAGTATTTT.

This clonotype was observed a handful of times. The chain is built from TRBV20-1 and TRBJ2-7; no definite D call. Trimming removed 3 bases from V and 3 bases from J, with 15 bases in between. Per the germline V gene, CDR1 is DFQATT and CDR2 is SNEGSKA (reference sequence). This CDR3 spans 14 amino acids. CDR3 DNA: TGCAGTGCTAGTGCGGCAGGAACCAACTACGAGCAGTACTTC. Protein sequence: CSASAAGTNYEQYF.

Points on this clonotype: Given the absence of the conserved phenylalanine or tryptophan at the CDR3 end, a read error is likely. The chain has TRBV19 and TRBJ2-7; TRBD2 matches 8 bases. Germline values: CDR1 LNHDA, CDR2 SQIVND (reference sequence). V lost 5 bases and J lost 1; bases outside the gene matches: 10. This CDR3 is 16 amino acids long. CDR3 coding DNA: TGTGCCAGTAGTCCAACAGCGGGAGCCTCTTCCTACGAGCAGTACCTC. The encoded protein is CASSPTAGASSYEQYL.

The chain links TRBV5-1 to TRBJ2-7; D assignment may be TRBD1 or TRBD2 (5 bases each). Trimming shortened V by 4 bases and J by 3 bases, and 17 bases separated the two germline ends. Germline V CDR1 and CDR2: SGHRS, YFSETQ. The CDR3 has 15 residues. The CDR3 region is CASSPTGQVSYEQYF. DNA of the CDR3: TGCGCCAGCAGCCCAACGGGGCAGGTGAGCTACGAGCAGTACTTC.

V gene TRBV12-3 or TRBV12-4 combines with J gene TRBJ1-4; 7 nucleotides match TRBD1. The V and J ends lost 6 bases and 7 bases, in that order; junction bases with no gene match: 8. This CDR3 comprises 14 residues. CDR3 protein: CASSYTGESEKLFF. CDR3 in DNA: TGTGCCAGCAGCTACACAGGGGAGAGTGAAAAACTGTTTTTT.

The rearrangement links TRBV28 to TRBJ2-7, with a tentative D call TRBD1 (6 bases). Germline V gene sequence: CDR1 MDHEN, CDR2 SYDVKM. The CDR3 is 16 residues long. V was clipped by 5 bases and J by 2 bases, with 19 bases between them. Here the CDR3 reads CASSPTGWQGTYEQYF. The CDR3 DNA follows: TGTGCCAGCAGTCCTACAGGGTGGCAGGGAACCTACGAGCAGTACTTC.

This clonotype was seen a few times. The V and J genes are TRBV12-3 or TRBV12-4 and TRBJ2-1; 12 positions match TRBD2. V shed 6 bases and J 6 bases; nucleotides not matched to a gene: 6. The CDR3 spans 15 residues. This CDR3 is CASRLTSGRSNEQFF. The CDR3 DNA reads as TGTGCCAGCAGACTTACTAGCGGGAGGAGCAATGAGCAGTTCTTC.

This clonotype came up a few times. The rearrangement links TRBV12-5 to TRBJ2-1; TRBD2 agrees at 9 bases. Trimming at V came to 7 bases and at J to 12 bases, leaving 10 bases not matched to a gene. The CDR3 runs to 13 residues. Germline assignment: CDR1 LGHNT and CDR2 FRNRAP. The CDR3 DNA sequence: TGTGCTAGTGCGGGACTAGCCTATTGGGGGCAGTTCTTC. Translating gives CASAGLAYWGQFF.

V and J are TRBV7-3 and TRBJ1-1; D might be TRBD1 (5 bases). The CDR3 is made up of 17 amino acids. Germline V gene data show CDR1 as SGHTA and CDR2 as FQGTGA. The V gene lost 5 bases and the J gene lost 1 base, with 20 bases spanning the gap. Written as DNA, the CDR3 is TGTGCCAGCAGCCCGTGGACAATCGGAAAGGGGAACACTGAAGCTTTCTTT. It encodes CASSPWTIGKGNTEAFF. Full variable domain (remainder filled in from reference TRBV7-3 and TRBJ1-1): GAGVSQTPSNKVTEKGKYVELRCDPISGHTALYWYRQSLGQGPEFLIYFQGTGAADDSGLPNDRFFAVRPEGSVSTLKIQRTERGDSAVYLCASSPWTIGKGNTEAFFGQGTRLTVV.

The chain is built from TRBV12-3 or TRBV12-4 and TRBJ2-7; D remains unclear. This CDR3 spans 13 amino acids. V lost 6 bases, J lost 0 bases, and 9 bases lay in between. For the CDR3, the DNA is TGTGCCAGCAGCCTGTACAGCTCCTACGAGCAGTACTTC. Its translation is CASSLYSSYEQYF.

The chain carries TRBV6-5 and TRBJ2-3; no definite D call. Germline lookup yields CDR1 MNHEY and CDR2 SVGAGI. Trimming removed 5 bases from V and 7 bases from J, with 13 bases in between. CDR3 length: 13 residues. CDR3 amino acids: CASSRGPSNTQYF. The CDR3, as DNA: TGTGCCAGCAGTAGAGGTCCATCGAATACGCAGTATTTT.

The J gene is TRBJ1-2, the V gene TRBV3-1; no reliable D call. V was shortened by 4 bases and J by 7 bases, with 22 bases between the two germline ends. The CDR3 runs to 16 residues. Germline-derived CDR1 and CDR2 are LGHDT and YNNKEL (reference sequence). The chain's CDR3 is CASSPIRGSNAGGYTF. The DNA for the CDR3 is TGTGCCAGCAGCCCAATCAGAGGGAGCAATGCTGGTGGCTACACCTTC.